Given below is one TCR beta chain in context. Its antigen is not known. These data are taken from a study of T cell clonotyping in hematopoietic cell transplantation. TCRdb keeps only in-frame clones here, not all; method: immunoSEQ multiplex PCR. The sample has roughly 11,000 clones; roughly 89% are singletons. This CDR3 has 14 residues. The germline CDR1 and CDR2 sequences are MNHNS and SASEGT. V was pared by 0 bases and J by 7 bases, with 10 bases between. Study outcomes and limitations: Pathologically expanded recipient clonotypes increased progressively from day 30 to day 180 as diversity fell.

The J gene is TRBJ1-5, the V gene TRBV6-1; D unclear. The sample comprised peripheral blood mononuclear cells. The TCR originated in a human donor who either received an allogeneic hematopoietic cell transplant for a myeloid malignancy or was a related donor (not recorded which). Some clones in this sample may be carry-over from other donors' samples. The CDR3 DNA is TGTGCCAGCAGTGAAGCCAGAGGGTACCAGCCCCAGCATTTT. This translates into CASSEARGYQPQHF.